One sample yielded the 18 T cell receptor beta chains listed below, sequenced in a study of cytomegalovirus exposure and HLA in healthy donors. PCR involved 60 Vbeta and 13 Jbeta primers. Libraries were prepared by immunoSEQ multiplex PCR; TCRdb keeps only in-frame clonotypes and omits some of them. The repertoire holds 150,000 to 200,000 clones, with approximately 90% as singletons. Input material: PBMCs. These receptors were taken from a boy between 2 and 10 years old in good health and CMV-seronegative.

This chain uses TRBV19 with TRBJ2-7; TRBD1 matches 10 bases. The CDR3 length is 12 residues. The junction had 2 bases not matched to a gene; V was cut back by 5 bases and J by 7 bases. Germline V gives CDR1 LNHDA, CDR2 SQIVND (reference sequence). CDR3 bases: TGTGCCAGTAGTCCGGACAGGGGGGAGCAGTACTTC. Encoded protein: CASSPDRGEQYF.

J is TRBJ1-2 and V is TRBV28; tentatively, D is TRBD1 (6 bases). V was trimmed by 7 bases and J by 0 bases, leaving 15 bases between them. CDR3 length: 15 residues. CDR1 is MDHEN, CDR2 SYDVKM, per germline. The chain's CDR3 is CASISQGPSNYGYTF. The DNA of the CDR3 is TGTGCCAGCATATCACAGGGTCCCTCTAACTATGGCTACACCTTC.

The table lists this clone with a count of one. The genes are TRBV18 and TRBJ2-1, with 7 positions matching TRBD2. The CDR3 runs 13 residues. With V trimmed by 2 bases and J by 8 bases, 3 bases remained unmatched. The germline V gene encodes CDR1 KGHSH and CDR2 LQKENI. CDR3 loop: CASSPGRDDEQFF. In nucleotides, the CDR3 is TGTGCCAGCTCACCAGGGAGGGACGATGAGCAGTTCTTC.

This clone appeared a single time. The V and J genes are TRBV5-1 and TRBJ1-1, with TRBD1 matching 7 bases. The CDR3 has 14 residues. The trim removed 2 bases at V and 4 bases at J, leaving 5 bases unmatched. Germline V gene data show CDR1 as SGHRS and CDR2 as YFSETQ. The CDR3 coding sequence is TGCGCCAGCAGCTTCGACAGGGTTTCCACTGAAGCTTTCTTT. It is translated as CASSFDRVSTEAFF.

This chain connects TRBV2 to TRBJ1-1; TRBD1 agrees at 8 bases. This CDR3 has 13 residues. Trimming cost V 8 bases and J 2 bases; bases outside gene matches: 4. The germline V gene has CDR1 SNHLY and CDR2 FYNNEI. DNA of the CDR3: TGTGCCAGCGGAGACAGGGGTAACACTGAAGCTTTCTTT. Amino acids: CASGDRGNTEAFF. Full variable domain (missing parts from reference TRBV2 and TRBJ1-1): EPEVTQTPSHQVTQMGQEVILRCVPISNHLYFYWYRQILGQKVEFLVSFYNNEISEKSEIFDDQFSVERPDGSNFTLKIRSTKLEDSAMYFCASGDRGNTEAFFGQGTRLTVV.

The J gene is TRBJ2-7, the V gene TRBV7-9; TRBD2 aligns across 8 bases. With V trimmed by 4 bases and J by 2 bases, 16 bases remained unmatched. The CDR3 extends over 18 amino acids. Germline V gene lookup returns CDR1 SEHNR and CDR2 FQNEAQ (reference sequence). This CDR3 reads CASSSRGRSGVWAYEQYF. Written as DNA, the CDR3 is TGTGCCAGCAGCTCCCGGGGCCGTAGCGGGGTATGGGCCTACGAGCAGTACTTC. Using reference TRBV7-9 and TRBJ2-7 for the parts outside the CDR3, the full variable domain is DTGVSQNPRHKITKRGQNVTFRCDPISEHNRLYWYRQTLGQGPEFLTYFQNEAQLEKSRLLSDRFSAERPKGSFSTLEIQRTEQGDSAMYLCASSSRGRSGVWAYEQYFGPGTRLTVT.

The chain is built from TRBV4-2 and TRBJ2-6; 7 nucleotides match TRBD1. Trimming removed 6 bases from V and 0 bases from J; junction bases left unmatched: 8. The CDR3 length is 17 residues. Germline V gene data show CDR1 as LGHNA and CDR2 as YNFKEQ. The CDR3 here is CASSYGTENSGANVLTF. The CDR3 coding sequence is TGTGCCAGCAGTTACGGGACAGAAAACTCTGGGGCCAACGTCCTGACTTTC.

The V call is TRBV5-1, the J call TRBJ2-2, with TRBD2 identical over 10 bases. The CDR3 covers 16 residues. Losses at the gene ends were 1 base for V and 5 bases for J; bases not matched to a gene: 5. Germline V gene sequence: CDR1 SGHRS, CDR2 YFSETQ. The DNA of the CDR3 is TGCGCCAGCAGCTTGACCAGCGGGGGGGATACCGGGGAGCTGTTTTTT. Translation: CASSLTSGGDTGELFF.

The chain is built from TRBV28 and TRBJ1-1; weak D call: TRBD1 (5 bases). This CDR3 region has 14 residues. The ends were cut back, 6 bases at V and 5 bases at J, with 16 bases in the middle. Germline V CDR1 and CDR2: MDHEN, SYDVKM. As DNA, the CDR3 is TGTGCCAGCAGGGGGGGGACGGGGGGGACTGAAGCTTTCTTT. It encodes CASRGGTGGTEAFF.

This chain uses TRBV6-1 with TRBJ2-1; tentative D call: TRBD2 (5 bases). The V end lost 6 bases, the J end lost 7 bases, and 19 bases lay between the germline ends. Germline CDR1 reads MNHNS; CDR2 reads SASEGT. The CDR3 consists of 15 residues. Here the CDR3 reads CASSDYTLPGNEQFF. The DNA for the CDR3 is TGTGCCAGCAGCGATTATACCCTTCCGGGGAATGAGCAGTTCTTC.

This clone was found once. CDR3 DNA: TGTGCCATCAGTGACGGGGTGAGGGAGCCCCAGCATTTT. Its protein is CAISDGVREPQHF. The chain recombines TRBV10-3 with TRBJ1-5, with no clear D. The CDR3 is made up of 13 amino acids. Trimming pared 3 bases from V and 8 bases from J, leaving 11 bases between. Per the germline V gene, CDR1 is ENHRY and CDR2 is SYGVKD.

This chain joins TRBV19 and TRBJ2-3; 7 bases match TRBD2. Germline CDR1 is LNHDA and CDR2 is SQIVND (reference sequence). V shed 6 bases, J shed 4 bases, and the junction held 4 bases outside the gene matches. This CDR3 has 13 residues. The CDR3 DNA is TGTGCCAGTAGAGGGAGGGACTCAGATACGCAGTATTTT. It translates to CASRGRDSDTQYF. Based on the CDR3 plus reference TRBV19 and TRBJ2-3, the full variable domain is DGGITQSPKYLFRKEGQNVTLSCEQNLNHDAMYWYRQDPGQGLRLIYYSQIVNDFQKGDIAEGYSVSREKKESFPLTVTSAQKNPTAFYLCASRGRDSDTQYFGPGTRLTVL.

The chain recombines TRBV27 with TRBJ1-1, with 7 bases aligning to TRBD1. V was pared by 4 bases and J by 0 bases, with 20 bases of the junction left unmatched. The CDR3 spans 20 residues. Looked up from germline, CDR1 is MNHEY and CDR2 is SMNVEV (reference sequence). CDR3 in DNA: TGTGCCAGCAGTTCCTTATATCCCTTGGACAGGCGCCTGATGAACACTGAAGCTTTCTTT. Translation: CASSSLYPLDRRLMNTEAFF.

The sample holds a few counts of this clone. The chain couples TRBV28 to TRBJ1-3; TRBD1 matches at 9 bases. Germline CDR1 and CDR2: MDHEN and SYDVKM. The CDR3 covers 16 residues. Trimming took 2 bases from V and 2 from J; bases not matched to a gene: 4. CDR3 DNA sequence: TGTGCCAGCAGTTTAGAAGGGACAGGGCCTGGAAACACCATATATTTT. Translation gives CASSLEGTGPGNTIYF.

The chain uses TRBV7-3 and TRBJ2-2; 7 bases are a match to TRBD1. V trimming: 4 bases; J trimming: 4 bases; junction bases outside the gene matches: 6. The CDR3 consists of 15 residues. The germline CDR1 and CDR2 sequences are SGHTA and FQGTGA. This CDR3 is CASSYDRAGTGELFF. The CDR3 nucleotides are TGTGCCAGCAGCTACGACAGGGCAGGCACCGGGGAGCTGTTTTTT.

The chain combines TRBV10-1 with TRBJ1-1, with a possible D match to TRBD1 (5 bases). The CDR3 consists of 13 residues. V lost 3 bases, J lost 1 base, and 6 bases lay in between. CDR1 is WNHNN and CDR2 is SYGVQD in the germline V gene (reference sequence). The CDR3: CASSDDRNTEAFF. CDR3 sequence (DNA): TGCGCCAGCAGTGATGACAGGAACACTGAAGCTTTCTTT.

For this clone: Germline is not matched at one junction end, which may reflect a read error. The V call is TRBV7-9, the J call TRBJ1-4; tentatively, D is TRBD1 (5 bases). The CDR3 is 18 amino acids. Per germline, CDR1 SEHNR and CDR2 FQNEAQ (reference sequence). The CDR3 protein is CSSSPLSTGLVTNEKLFF. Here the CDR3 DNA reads TGTTCCAGCAGCCCCCTCTCAACAGGCTTGGTCACTAATGAAAAACTGTTTTTT.

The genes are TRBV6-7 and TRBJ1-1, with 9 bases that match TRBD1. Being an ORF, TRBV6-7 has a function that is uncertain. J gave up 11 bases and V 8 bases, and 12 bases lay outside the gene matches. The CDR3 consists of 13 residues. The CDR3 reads CASGGTGCVFAFF. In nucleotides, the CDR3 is TGTGCCAGCGGGGGGACAGGGTGCGTGTTCGCTTTCTTT.